The 26 T cell receptor beta chains given below trace back to one sample, sequenced in a study of monozygotic twins with inflammatory bowel disease. TCRdb reprocessed the 5' RACE reads, keeping one entry per CDR3 protein, no DNA. The listing contains 330,000 or so distinct CDR3 sequences. The specimen sequenced was blood. These TCRs come from a human donor with ulcerative colitis or Crohn's disease, or a healthy co-twin of an affected twin (not recorded which).

The chain carries TRBV20-1 and TRBJ2-2; the D gene TCRdb calls, TRBD1, cannot be checked with no DNA. The CDR3 is 16 residues long. The V gene's germline CDR1 is DFQATT and CDR2 SNEGSKA (reference sequence). The CDR3 sequence: CSARDLRGRGTGELFF.

The chain carries TRBV12-3 or TRBV12-4 and TRBJ1-1. The CDR3 extends over 12 amino acids. The CDR3 here is CASSPRPAEAFF.

CDR3: CATSRDPSPIAFF. V usage is TRBV15 and J usage is TRBJ1-1. The CDR3 spans 13 residues. CDR1 is LNHNV and CDR2 is YYDKDF in the germline V gene (reference sequence).

V usage is TRBV4-1 and J usage is TRBJ1-3; the D call from TCRdb, TRBD1, cannot be confirmed without DNA. CDR1 is MGHRA and CDR2 is YSYEKL in the germline V gene. This CDR3 region has 16 residues. The CDR3 loop is CASSQRTASSGNTIYF.

The gene calls are TRBV6-6 and TRBJ2-2. CDR1 and CDR2 (germline): MNHNY, SVGAGI (reference sequence). The CDR3 runs 12 residues. CDR3 region: CASSSGGGELFF.

V is TRBV12-3 or TRBV12-4 and J is TRBJ2-7; TCRdb's D call of TRBD2 is untestable without DNA. This CDR3 region has 16 residues. The CDR3 protein is CASSPGLAVLSYEQYF.

The rearrangement uses TRBV28 and TRBJ2-7; no DNA is available, so the TRBD2 call from TCRdb remains unchecked. The CDR3 covers 17 residues. Per the germline V gene, CDR1 is MDHEN and CDR2 is SYDVKM. This CDR3 reads CASSFKGAASGRYEQYF.

This chain joins TRBV5-1 and TRBJ1-3; the TCRdb D gene call, TRBD1, has no DNA to confirm it. Germline CDR1 and CDR2: SGHRS and YFSETQ. The CDR3 has 15 amino acids. CDR3 sequence: CASSPGHRGGNTIYF.

The genes are TRBV6-2 or TRBV6-3 and TRBJ2-2; TCRdb indicates TRBD1, and absent DNA this call remains unverified. From germline, CDR1 is MNHEY and CDR2 SVGEGT. The CDR3 runs 15 residues. The CDR3 loop reads CASSYNVRGPGELFF.

The V and J genes are TRBV7-8 and TRBJ2-5. The CDR3 is 14 amino acids. Germline V lookup: CDR1 SGHVS, CDR2 FQNEAQ. The CDR3 protein is CASSLGYSEETQYF.

V and J are TRBV7-2 and TRBJ1-2; the D call of TRBD1 rests on TCRdb alone, since no DNA is present to check it. This CDR3 region has 12 residues. CDR1 is SGHTA, CDR2 FQGNSA, per germline. CDR3: CASSPQGRGYTF.

The V call is TRBV7-9, the J call TRBJ2-1; TCRdb reports TRBD1, a call that lacks DNA to check it against. Germline V gene sequence: CDR1 SEHNR, CDR2 FQNEAQ (reference sequence). The CDR3 runs to 16 residues. The CDR3 region is CASSPFGDRGLNEQFF. The entire variable domain, with the rest obtained from reference TRBV7-9 and TRBJ2-1, is as follows: DTGVSQNPRHKITKRGQNVTFRCDPISEHNRLYWYRQTLGQGPEFLTYFQNEAQLEKSRLLSDRFSAERPKGSFSTLEIQRTEQGDSAMYLCASSPFGDRGLNEQFFGPGTRLTVL.

V gene TRBV6-6 combines with J gene TRBJ2-7; TCRdb designates TRBD1, a call that cannot be tested without DNA. The CDR3 length is 14 residues. In germline, CDR1 is MNHNY, CDR2 SVGAGI (reference sequence). The chain's CDR3 is CASSLGVLGNEQYF.

The chain employs TRBV18 and TRBJ2-1; TCRdb lists TRBD2, though no DNA is available to test this call. This CDR3 has 16 residues. From germline, CDR1 is KGHSH and CDR2 LQKENI. The CDR3 protein is CASSSTSLSSYNEQFF. Based on the CDR3 plus reference TRBV18 and TRBJ2-1, the full variable domain is NAGVMQNPRHLVRRRGQEARLRCSPMKGHSHVYWYRQLPEEGLKFMVYLQKENIIDESGMPKERFSAEFPKEGPSILRIQQVVRGDSAAYFCASSSTSLSSYNEQFFGPGTRLTVL.

The chain has TRBV7-8 and TRBJ2-7; TCRdb's D call, TRBD1, is unchecked because there is no DNA. The CDR3 loop spans 15 amino acids. Germline V gene sequence: CDR1 SGHVS, CDR2 FQNEAQ. CDR3 sequence: CASSLEGAIQNEQYF.

This chain connects TRBV7-2 to TRBJ2-3; TCRdb selects TRBD1, and the lack of DNA leaves this call unchecked. The germline gives CDR1 SGHTA, CDR2 FQGNSA. This CDR3 is 14 amino acids long. CDR3 amino acids: CASSFRDNTDTQYF.

This chain links TRBV12-3 or TRBV12-4 with TRBJ2-5; TCRdb's D gene call, TRBD2, goes unchecked for lack of DNA. The CDR3 loop spans 13 amino acids. The CDR3 region is CASSPTSGGTQYF.

The chain has TRBV29-1 and TRBJ2-3; there is no DNA to check the TCRdb D call of TRBD1. The CDR3 is made up of 11 amino acids. Germline V CDR1 and CDR2: SQVTM, ANQGSEA. The CDR3 spells CSADRGNTQYF.

The chain couples TRBV20-1 to TRBJ2-5. The CDR3 is made up of 12 amino acids. Per the germline V gene, CDR1 is DFQATT and CDR2 is SNEGSKA (reference sequence). This CDR3 is CSAMAVQETQYF.

V and J are TRBV4-1 and TRBJ1-4. CDR1 and CDR2 from the germline V gene are MGHRA and YSYEKL. The CDR3 covers 18 residues. The CDR3 sequence is CASSQDRGGTATNEKLFF.

V and J are TRBV27 and TRBJ2-5; TCRdb selects TRBD1, and the lack of DNA leaves this call unchecked. The CDR3 has 13 amino acids. Germline V gives CDR1 MNHEY, CDR2 SMNVEV (reference sequence). The CDR3: CASRKHRLREPYF.

The chain recombines TRBV7-3 with TRBJ2-2; TCRdb returns TRBD2, unconfirmable since there is no DNA. The CDR3 covers 14 residues. Germline loops: CDR1 SGHTA, CDR2 FQGTGA. This CDR3 reads CASSLEEGNGELFF.

The chain combines TRBV12-3 or TRBV12-4 with TRBJ2-7; without DNA, the TCRdb call of TRBD2 cannot be checked. CDR3 length equals 13 residues. The CDR3 sequence is CASRTSGSGEQYF.

The V call is TRBV20-1, the J call TRBJ2-5; as DNA is missing, the TRBD1 call by TCRdb cannot be tested. The germline gives CDR1 DFQATT, CDR2 SNEGSKA (reference sequence). This CDR3 has 13 residues. The CDR3 is CSARPGPKLTQYF.

The CDR3 sequence is CASSQDIGQITGELFF. V usage is TRBV4-2 and J usage is TRBJ2-2; absent DNA, TCRdb's TRBD1 call cannot be checked. The length of the CDR3 is 16 residues. CDR1 is LGHNA, CDR2 YNFKEQ, per germline.

This chain joins TRBV19 and TRBJ2-3; as DNA is missing, the TRBD2 call by TCRdb cannot be tested. The germline gives CDR1 LNHDA, CDR2 SQIVND (reference sequence). The CDR3 spans 13 residues. The CDR3 sequence is CASKERSTDTQYF.